This T cell receptor beta chain originates from a study of long-term antiretroviral therapy in people with HIV. V dropped 1 base and J dropped 3; count of bases not matched to a gene: 8. Per germline, CDR1 SGHKS and CDR2 YYEKEE (reference sequence). The CDR3 length is 17 residues. About this clone itself: Its antigen remains unidentified.

Study-level findings and limits: Before ART, certain clones expanded, and these dominated the repertoire at all time points.

Sequencing relied on immunoSEQ assay v3.0, run at survey level. Only in-frame clones appear in the TCRdb table, and some are missing; sequencing was by immunoSEQ multiplex PCR. The data contain about 25,000 clones, roughly 77% of them seen just once; the ten biggest clones take up over 4%. The clonotype comes from a woman aged 40 to 49 with HIV. This chain connects TRBV5-5 to TRBJ2-3, with TRBD2 matching 10 bases. This material consisted of unsorted PBMCs, taken 0.5 years after starting antiretroviral therapy. CDR3 DNA sequence: TGTGCCAGCAGCTTGCTAGCGGGGGCTGGGGGAACAGATACGCAGTATTTT. Translated, it gives CASSLLAGAGGTDTQYF.